The 12 T cell receptor beta chains below all came from one sample that was sequenced in a study of T cells in tumors after PD-1 blockade. Only in-frame clones appear in the TCRdb table, and some are missing; sequencing was by immunoSEQ multiplex PCR. The sample holds about 33,000 clones, around 78% seen once. The material sequenced was PBMCs, taken before anti-PD-1 treatment. The receptors originated from a human donor with basal cell carcinoma.

This chain links TRBV29-1 with TRBJ1-6; tentatively, D is TRBD1 (5 bases). V shed 6 bases and J shed 6 bases, with 21 bases lying between them. Germline loops: CDR1 SQVTM, CDR2 ANQGSEA. The CDR3 is 16 residues long. The CDR3, as DNA: TGCAGCGTCTCACTAAGTGGGGGGAGAGGTAATTCACCCCTCCACTTT. It yields the protein CSVSLSGGRGNSPLHF.

This chain uses TRBV21-1 with TRBJ1-6. TRBV21-1 is shown as a pseudogene. This CDR3 is 17 amino acids long. The DNA for the CDR3 is TGTGCCAGCAGTTTCGAGGCGGTTTGCTCCTATAATTCACCCCTCCACTTT. Protein: CASSFEAVCSYNSPLHF.

The chain recombines TRBV20-1 with TRBJ2-1, with TRBD2 identical over 7 bases. The germline gives CDR1 DFQATT, CDR2 SNEGSKA (reference sequence). V trimming: 3 bases; J trimming: 5 bases; junction bases outside the gene matches: 4. The length of the CDR3 is 13 residues. The CDR3 DNA follows: TGCAGTGCTAGTACCCGGGGGGACAATGAGCAGTTCTTC. This sequence encodes CSASTRGDNEQFF.

The chain is built from TRBV28 and TRBJ2-7, with a weak D call TRBD1 (7 bases). CDR3 length equals 14 residues. Germline lookup yields CDR1 MDHEN and CDR2 SYDVKM. V shed 5 bases and J shed 1 base, with 12 bases lying between them. The CDR3: CASSPGGKSYEQYF. As DNA, the CDR3 is TGTGCCAGCAGTCCAGGGGGGAAATCCTACGAGCAGTACTTC.

CDR3 in DNA: TGTGCCAGCAGCGTCCGGACTAGCGGGGTCGGGGAGACCCAGTACTTC. It codes for CASSVRTSGVGETQYF. This sequence joins TRBV7-2 and TRBJ2-5, with TRBD2 matching over 12 bases. The ends lost 5 bases at V and 5 bases at J; junction bases unmatched: 9. Germline V gene sequence: CDR1 SGHTA, CDR2 FQGNSA. This CDR3 contains 16 residues.

The chain uses TRBV6-5 and TRBJ2-5, with 10 bases aligning to TRBD2. CDR1 and CDR2 (germline): MNHEY, SVGAGI. V dropped 7 bases and J dropped 5; count of bases not matched to a gene: 7. This CDR3 comprises 14 residues. Written as DNA, the CDR3 is TGTGCCAGCACCCCAAGCGGGAGGGTTGAGACCCAGTACTTC. Amino acid sequence: CASTPSGRVETQYF.

This clone came up once. The rearrangement uses TRBV7-3 and TRBJ2-3; D is possibly TRBD1 or TRBD2 (7 bases each). The V gene's germline CDR1 is SGHTA and CDR2 FQGTGA. Trimming pared 3 bases from V and 4 bases from J, leaving 11 bases between. CDR3 length: 14 residues. The CDR3 DNA is TGTGCCAGCAGCTTCAGGGGGAGGGCAGATACGCAGTATTTT. Protein product: CASSFRGRADTQYF.

The rearrangement links TRBV6-4 to TRBJ1-6; a weak D match, TRBD1 (6 bases). V was trimmed by 4 bases and J by 6 bases, leaving 13 bases between them. The germline gives CDR1 MRHNA, CDR2 SNTAGT. This CDR3 is built from 15 residues. CDR3 sequence: CASSVNRESNSPLHF. The CDR3 DNA reads as TGTGCCAGCAGTGTCAACAGGGAGTCTAATTCACCCCTCCACTTT.

J is TRBJ1-2 and V is TRBV19, with TRBD1 identical over 7 bases. This CDR3 region has 16 residues. Looked up from germline, CDR1 is LNHDA and CDR2 is SQIVND (reference sequence). V shed 3 bases and J 2 bases; nucleotides not matched to a gene: 9. CDR3 sequence: CASSIMRGPGNYGYTF. CDR3 nucleotide sequence: TGTGCCAGTAGTATTATGAGGGGGCCCGGAAACTATGGCTACACCTTC.

V and J are TRBV21-1 and TRBJ2-2. TRBV21-1 is annotated as a pseudogene. The CDR3 runs 14 residues. CDR3 in amino acids: CASSISKLGGELFF. Here the CDR3 DNA reads TGTGCCAGCAGCATCTCAAAACTGGGGGGGGAGCTGTTTTTT.

This clone was seen only once. The V call is TRBV7-2, the J call TRBJ2-3; perhaps TRBD2 as D (6 bases). The V gene's germline CDR1 is SGHTA and CDR2 FQGNSA. The CDR3 is 13 amino acids. V was clipped by 6 bases and J by 2 bases, with 9 bases between them. The CDR3 coding sequence is TGTGCCAGCAGTGGGAGGACCACAGATACGCAGTATTTT. Amino acids: CASSGRTTDTQYF.

This clone turned up a few times. This rearrangement joins TRBV7-6 to TRBJ1-6, with TRBD1 matching 10 bases. Per the germline V gene, CDR1 is SGHVS and CDR2 is FNYEAQ. V dropped 9 bases and J dropped 6; count of bases not matched to a gene: 2. The CDR3 is 13 amino acids. CDR3 residues: CASGQGVNSPLHF. The CDR3 nucleotides read TGTGCCAGTGGACAGGGGGTTAATTCACCCCTCCACTTT.